This T cell receptor beta chain was recorded in a study of blood T cell repertoires in COVID-19. Study-wide context: Spain, Italy and the United States supplied samples that represented acute and convalescent COVID-19.

Libraries were prepared by immunoSEQ multiplex PCR; TCRdb keeps only in-frame clonotypes and omits some of them. The sample consists of tens of thousands of clones, roughly 80% of them appearing once. CDR1 and CDR2 from the germline V gene are SGHVS and FNYEAQ. Trimming shortened V by 5 bases and J by 1 base, and 16 bases separated the two germline ends. This CDR3 is 16 amino acids long. V gene TRBV7-6 combines with J gene TRBJ2-3, with D tentatively TRBD2 (6 bases). Sequencing input: peripheral blood. The clonotype was recovered from a human donor in a cohort sampled during active or convalescent COVID-19. The CDR3 DNA follows: TGTGCCAGCAGCCGAGATAGTTGGGAGGGCACAGATACGCAGTATTTT. This encodes CASSRDSWEGTDTQYF.